This T cell receptor (beta chain) was recovered during a study of OX40 agonist ivuxolimab in advanced cancers. Study-wide background: Patients received ivuxolimab, an intravenous treatment, every 2 weeks at 0.01 to 10 mg/kg.

Study-level findings and limits: The CD4+ and CD8+ T cells in the blood had expanded clonally by week 6 at 0.1 to 3.0 mg/kg.

V was cut by 6 bases and J by 0 bases, with 21 bases left in between. This CDR3 comprises 19 residues. Looked up from germline, CDR1 is MNHEY and CDR2 is SMNVEV (reference sequence). On this clone: Its target is unknown.

Generated by immunoSEQ multiplex PCR, the TCRdb table keeps only in-frame clones and is missing some. This sample has approximately 100,000 clones, with 75% to 95% found just once. V is TRBV27 and J is TRBJ2-6; D may be TRBD1 or TRBD2 (5 bases each). The sample was CD4+ or CD8+ T cells sorted from blood, taken in a trial of the OX40 agonist ivuxolimab. The clonotype originates from an adult with an advanced solid tumor such as melanoma, head and neck, liver or kidney cancer. CDR3 nucleotides: TGTGCCAGCAGGCTCTATCCGGGGCCTGGAAACTCTGGGGCCAACGTCCTGACTTTC. Encoded protein: CASRLYPGPGNSGANVLTF.